Each of the 11 T cell receptor beta chains below was sequenced from the same sample in a study of T cells in Graves' hyperthyroidism and ophthalmopathy. Authors of the study amplified TCR beta CDR3 regions from RNA transcripts. Using the HTBI primer set, a first-round RT-PCR was run on the TCR CDR3. TCRdb processed the multiplex PCR reads anew with MiXCR; each CDR3 protein has one entry. This sample yields more than 350,000 distinct CDR3 sequences, of which 14% to 15% are seen a single time; 30% to 35% belongs to the top ten. Sequencing was performed on blood. These receptors were obtained from a woman in her thirties with Graves' hyperthyroidism.

The rearrangement uses TRBV6-2 or TRBV6-3 and TRBJ2-7; the D gene is possibly TRBD1 (7 bases). Per the germline V gene, CDR1 is MNHEY and CDR2 is SVGEGT. V was pared by 2 bases and J by 1 base, with 12 bases between. CDR3 length equals 15 residues. CDR3 DNA sequence: TGTGCCAGCAGTTACGAGGGGGGACAGTCCTACGAGCAGTACTTC. Translating it yields CASSYEGGQSYEQYF.

The chain links TRBV5-1 to TRBJ2-7; D tentatively reads TRBD1 or TRBD2 (6 bases each). CDR1 and CDR2 (germline): SGHRS, YFSETQ. Trimming removed 3 bases at V and 2 bases at J, with 12 bases between. The CDR3 totals 14 residues. CDR3 sequence reads: CASSSGAPPYEQYF. CDR3 nucleotide sequence: TGCGCCAGCAGCTCGGGGGCCCCGCCCTACGAGCAGTACTTC.

The sample holds a few counts of this clonotype. The chain combines TRBV12-3 or TRBV12-4 with TRBJ1-1; D is possibly TRBD1 (6 bases). The CDR3 runs 15 residues. The V gene lost 2 bases and the J gene lost 1 base, with 11 bases spanning the gap. CDR3 bases: TGTGCCAGCAGTTTAAGAACAGGGTGGAACACTGAAGCTTTCTTT. Its protein product is CASSLRTGWNTEAFF.

This clonotype has more than one count but fewer than ten. The chain is built from TRBV24-1 and TRBJ2-5; a possible D gene is TRBD2 (6 bases). V lost 4 bases to trimming and J lost 5 bases, with 16 bases between them. Germline V gene lookup returns CDR1 KGHDR and CDR2 SFDVKD. The CDR3 is 15 residues long. Here the CDR3 DNA reads TGTGCCACCAGTGACTCGCGCAACGCGGGGGAGACCCAGTACTTC. This gives the protein CATSDSRNAGETQYF.

The gene calls are TRBV4-2 and TRBJ1-2; D is unresolved. Trimming cost V 4 bases and J 2 bases, with 14 bases left between them. The CDR3 contains 15 residues. CDR1 is LGHNA, CDR2 YNFKEQ, per germline. The CDR3 loop is CASSPRTAENYGYTF. CDR3 DNA sequence: TGTGCCAGCAGCCCGAGGACGGCCGAAAACTATGGCTACACCTTC.

This clonotype was recorded at least ten times. CDR3 loop: CASSYIPDAKQPQHF. CDR3 nucleotides: TGTGCCAGCAGCTATATACCCGATGCCAAGCAGCCCCAGCATTTT. V usage is TRBV5-8 and J usage is TRBJ1-5; D is undetermined. The CDR3 totals 15 residues. Germline V CDR1 and CDR2: SGHTS, YDEGEE. The V and J ends lost 3 bases and 7 bases respectively, with 17 bases between them.

This clonotype has ten or more counts. The chain employs TRBV28 and TRBJ2-7; TRBD2 aligns across 8 bases. In germline, CDR1 is MDHEN, CDR2 SYDVKM. Trimming cost V 2 bases and J 2 bases; bases outside gene matches: 8. The CDR3 spans 16 residues. In DNA, the CDR3 is TGTGCCAGCAGTTTAAATCTAGCGGGTCATACCTACGAGCAGTACTTC. It yields the protein CASSLNLAGHTYEQYF.

This clonotype was counted ten times or more. This chain uses TRBV5-1 with TRBJ1-5; no reliable D call. The CDR3 is 15 residues long. CDR1 is SGHRS, CDR2 YFSETQ, per germline. Trimming left V 1 base short and J 2 bases short, with 10 bases between. The chain's CDR3 is CASSLNSPGNQPQHF. In DNA form, the CDR3 reads TGCGCCAGCAGCTTGAACTCTCCGGGCAATCAGCCCCAGCATTTT.

Note on this clonotype: With a much larger clone just one base away, this may be a read error. V is TRBV7-2 and J is TRBJ2-1; 14 bases line up with TRBD2. Germline V gene sequence: CDR1 SGHTA, CDR2 FQGNSA. The CDR3 sequence is 15 residues long. Here the CDR3 reads CVSSQGLAGANEQFF. CDR3 nucleotides: TGTGTCAGCAGCCAGGGACTAGCGGGAGCTAATGAGCAGTTCTTC. Full variable domain (rest looked up from reference TRBV7-2 and TRBJ2-1): GAGVSQSPSNKVTEKGKDVELRCDPISGHTALYWYRQSLGQGLEFLIYFQGNSAPDKSGLPSDRFSAERTGGSVSTLTIQRTQQEDSAVYLCVSSQGLAGANEQFFGPGTRLTVL.

The rearrangement joins TRBV9 to TRBJ1-2; D unresolved. V lost 0 bases to trimming and J lost 0 bases, with 12 bases between them. The CDR3 is 16 residues long. Germline CDR1 is SGDLS and CDR2 is YYNGEE. The CDR3 here is CASSVEGGAANYGYTF. The CDR3 coding sequence is TGTGCCAGCAGCGTAGAAGGTGGCGCAGCTAACTATGGCTACACCTTC.

This clonotype was recorded many times. The chain carries TRBV7-8 and TRBJ2-7; TRBD1 aligns across 7 bases. Trimming cost V 5 bases and J 2 bases; bases outside gene matches: 15. The CDR3 has 17 residues. Germline assignment: CDR1 SGHVS and CDR2 FQNEAQ. DNA for the CDR3: TGTGCCAGCAGCCGGGACCCAGGACAGGCCGGCACCTACGAGCAGTACTTC. Protein sequence: CASSRDPGQAGTYEQYF.